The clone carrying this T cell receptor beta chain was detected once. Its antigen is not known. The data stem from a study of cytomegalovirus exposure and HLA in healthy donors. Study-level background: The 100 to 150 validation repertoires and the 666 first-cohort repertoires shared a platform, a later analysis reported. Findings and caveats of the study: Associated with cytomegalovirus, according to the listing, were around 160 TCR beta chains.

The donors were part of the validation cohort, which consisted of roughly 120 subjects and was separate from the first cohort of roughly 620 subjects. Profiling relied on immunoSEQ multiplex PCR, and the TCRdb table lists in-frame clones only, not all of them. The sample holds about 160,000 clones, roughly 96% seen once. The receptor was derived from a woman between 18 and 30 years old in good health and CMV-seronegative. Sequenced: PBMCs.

The CDR3: CASSEGAGGKNIQYF. The DNA for the CDR3 is TGTGCCAGCAGTGAAGGTGCCGGGGGCAAAAACATTCAGTACTTC. The rearrangement joins TRBV2 to TRBJ2-4; TRBD2 might be the D (6 bases). The germline V and J ends were trimmed by 1 base and 3 bases, with 10 bases remaining between them. Germline loops: CDR1 SNHLY, CDR2 FYNNEI. This CDR3 spans 15 amino acids.